The 28 T cell receptor beta chains listed next were all sequenced from one sample in a study of vaccination effects on CD4 cells after COVID-19. Researchers isolated CD4+ T cells once 9 to 11 days of culture had elapsed. Participants each got two BNT162b2 or mRNA-1273 vaccine doses. Their recognized antigens are unknown. Clones were sequenced by immunoSEQ multiplex PCR, and TCRdb holds only the in-frame ones, with some missing. In the table there are 57,000 or so clones, around 73% of which are singletons. Material: CD4+ T cells from PBMCs cultured without peptide, obtained after COVID-19 vaccination. The origin of the receptors is a human donor who received a COVID-19 vaccine.

The rearrangement links TRBV12-5 to TRBJ2-1; D is uncertain. V was trimmed by 0 bases and J by 6 bases, leaving 15 bases between them. The germline gives CDR1 LGHNT, CDR2 FRNRAP. CDR3 length: 16 residues. The CDR3 region has the DNA TGTGCTAGTGGTTTGGTGGTAGTGGGTGTCGCCAATGAGCAGTTCTTC. Its protein product is CASGLVVVGVANEQFF.

This rearrangement joins TRBV10-3 to TRBJ2-1; the match to TRBD1 covers 9 bases. V shed 10 bases and J 8 bases; nucleotides not matched to a gene: 18. The length of the CDR3 is 16 residues. Germline V lookup: CDR1 ENHRY, CDR2 SYGVKD. The CDR3 region has the DNA TGTGCCACCGGAGCTTCTACACCGGGACAGGGATATGAGCAGTTCTTC. Amino acid sequence: CATGASTPGQGYEQFF.

The CDR3 DNA reads as TGTGCCATCAGTGAGTCGTTCGGCGCGAACACCGGGGAGCTGTTTTTT. Amino acids: CAISESFGANTGELFF. The V and J genes are TRBV10-3 and TRBJ2-2; D not certain. Germline V lookup: CDR1 ENHRY, CDR2 SYGVKD. The CDR3 is made up of 16 amino acids. V dropped 0 bases and J dropped 0 bases, with 8 bases sitting between them.

V and J are TRBV6-1 and TRBJ1-2; a weak D match, TRBD1 (5 bases). The CDR3 consists of 14 residues. V was shortened by 3 bases and J by 4 bases, with 12 bases between the two germline ends. CDR1 is MNHNS and CDR2 is SASEGT in the germline V gene. For the CDR3, the DNA is TGTGCCAGCAGTGAGGTGAGGGGCAGCTATGGCTACACCTTC. It encodes CASSEVRGSYGYTF.

This clone was counted only a few times. This chain joins TRBV7-3 and TRBJ2-7, with TRBD2 as a possible D gene (6 bases). CDR3 length: 12 amino acids. The germline CDR1 and CDR2 sequences are SGHTA and FQGTGA. Trimming removed 2 bases at V and 6 bases at J, with 8 bases between. The CDR3 bases are TGTGCCAGCAGCTTAGACGGGGGCGAGCAGTACTTC. It encodes CASSLDGGEQYF.

The V gene is TRBV10-3, the J gene TRBJ2-7, with D unclear. Trimming removed 1 base from V and 0 bases from J, with 4 bases in between. The CDR3 loop spans 13 amino acids. Per germline, CDR1 ENHRY and CDR2 SYGVKD. The CDR3 sequence: CAISEFSSYEQYF. The CDR3 region has the DNA TGTGCCATCAGTGAGTTCTCCTCCTACGAGCAGTACTTC.

The chain carries TRBV6-6 and TRBJ2-3; either TRBD1 or TRBD2 may supply D (6 bases each). This CDR3 comprises 16 residues. With 2 bases removed from V and 3 bases from J, the gap between germline ends came to 15 bases. Germline V gene sequence: CDR1 MNHNY, CDR2 SVGAGI (reference sequence). This CDR3 reads CASSYAGRGGTDTQYF. In DNA form, the CDR3 reads TGTGCCAGCAGTTACGCGGGCAGGGGAGGTACAGATACGCAGTATTTT.

J is TRBJ1-2 and V is TRBV3-1 (or the pseudogene TRBV3-2); TRBD1 might be the D (6 bases). Trimming took 0 bases from V and 4 from J, leaving 12 bases between them. The CDR3 spans 15 residues. Looked up from germline, CDR1 is LGHDT and CDR2 is YNNKEL (reference sequence). Written as DNA, the CDR3 is TGTGCCAGCAGCCAAGATTGGAAAGGGGGCTATGGCTACACCTTC. This translates into CASSQDWKGGYGYTF.

The chain combines TRBV7-2 with TRBJ1-3; D is unresolved. CDR1 and CDR2 (germline): SGHTA, FQGNSA. CDR3 size: 14 residues. V was cut by 3 bases and J by 8 bases, with 14 bases left in between. CDR3 sequence (DNA): TGTGCCAGCAGCTTTAGTTTAGAACGGGACACCATATATTTT. This translates into CASSFSLERDTIYF. Filled out from reference TRBV7-2 and TRBJ1-3, the complete variable domain reads GAGVSQSPSNKVTEKGKDVELRCDPISGHTALYWYRQSLGQGLEFLIYFQGNSAPDKSGLPSDRFSAERTGGSVSTLTIQRTQQEDSAVYLCASSFSLERDTIYFGEGSWLTVV.

V and J are TRBV7-9 and TRBJ2-1; D is uncertain. Trimming shortened V by 5 bases and J by 8 bases, and 7 bases separated the two germline ends. The CDR3 has 11 residues. From germline, CDR1 is SEHNR and CDR2 FQNEAQ (reference sequence). CDR3 loop: CASSQIDEQFF. Written as DNA, the CDR3 is TGTGCCAGCAGCCAGATCGATGAGCAGTTCTTC.

The chain is built from TRBV4-3 and TRBJ1-2, with no clear D. This CDR3 spans 17 amino acids. Germline CDR1 and CDR2: LGHNA and YSLEER. Trimming took 0 bases from V and 0 from J, leaving 14 bases between them. The CDR3 here is CASSQEGLISANYGYTF. CDR3 DNA sequence: TGCGCCAGCAGCCAAGAAGGACTCATATCGGCTAACTATGGCTACACCTTC.

J is TRBJ2-1 and V is TRBV2, with D hard to call. Germline V lookup: CDR1 SNHLY, CDR2 FYNNEI. The CDR3 spans 12 residues. V shed 1 base and J shed 7 bases, with 5 bases lying between them. In nucleotides, the CDR3 is TGTGCCAGCAGTGAAGAATATAATGAGCAGTTCTTC. This encodes CASSEEYNEQFF.

This sequence joins TRBV5-1 and TRBJ2-7, with D perhaps given as TRBD1 or TRBD2 (5 bases each). The CDR3 covers 14 residues. Looked up from germline, CDR1 is SGHRS and CDR2 is YFSETQ. V was clipped by 2 bases and J by 9 bases, with 18 bases between them. Here the CDR3 DNA reads TGCGCCAGCAGCTTTAACCGGGACGCCGCCGGGCAGTACTTC. Translating it yields CASSFNRDAAGQYF.

This clone turned up a few times. This chain connects TRBV12-5 to TRBJ2-6, with D maybe TRBD1 (6 bases). Germline assignment: CDR1 LGHNT and CDR2 FRNRAP. The CDR3 extends over 21 amino acids. The V end was cut by 0 bases, the J end by 1 base, with 22 bases between. CDR3 in DNA: TGTGCTAGTGGTTTGGTACCTGCGGTGTCCGGACAGCCTTCTGGGGCCAACGTCCTGACTTTC. Protein product: CASGLVPAVSGQPSGANVLTF.

The genes are TRBV18 and TRBJ1-1; 7 nucleotides match TRBD1. There are 18 residues in the CDR3. Trimming cost V 2 bases and J 0 bases; bases outside gene matches: 12. Germline lookup yields CDR1 KGHSH and CDR2 LQKENI. The CDR3, as DNA: TGTGCCAGCTCACCATTAGTTCAGGCAGGGGGAGTGAACACTGAAGCTTTCTTT. Translating it yields CASSPLVQAGGVNTEAFF.

The V gene is TRBV6-5, the J gene TRBJ2-7; TRBD1 matches 8 bases. Losses at the gene ends were 6 bases for V and 3 bases for J; bases not matched to a gene: 10. This CDR3 comprises 15 residues. Germline assignment: CDR1 MNHEY and CDR2 SVGAGI. In nucleotides, the CDR3 is TGTGCCAGCAGGGACCCCCGGGACAGGCTCTACGAGCAGTACTTC. This translates into CASRDPRDRLYEQYF.

This sequence joins TRBV11-2 and TRBJ2-3, with 11 bases matching TRBD2. CDR3 size: 15 residues. Germline CDR1 and CDR2: SGHAT and FQNNGV. The ends lost 7 bases at V and 1 base at J; junction bases unmatched: 4. The chain's CDR3 is CASTKTSGGTDTQYF. The CDR3 region has the DNA TGTGCCAGCACAAAGACTAGCGGGGGCACAGATACGCAGTATTTT.

This chain links TRBV6-2 or TRBV6-3 with TRBJ1-1, with TRBD1 matching 8 bases. V lost 5 bases and J lost 5; bases outside the gene matches: 13. The CDR3 consists of 16 residues. The germline CDR1 and CDR2 sequences are MNHEY and SVGEGT. The DNA of the CDR3 is TGTGCCAGCAGTGGAGGACAGGGAAGTATGTTGACTGAAGCTTTCTTT. The encoded protein is CASSGGQGSMLTEAFF.

The rearrangement links TRBV5-1 to TRBJ1-1, with 7 positions matching TRBD1. The junction had 13 bases not matched to a gene; V was cut back by 4 bases and J by 7 bases. CDR1 is SGHRS, CDR2 YFSETQ, per germline. The CDR3 length is 15 residues. Written as DNA, the CDR3 is TGCGCCAGCAGCCAGGAAAGACAGGGCGGGTATGAAGCTTTCTTT. It encodes CASSQERQGGYEAFF.

The chain joins TRBV18 to TRBJ2-7, with D tentatively TRBD2 (5 bases). V lost 5 bases and J 5 bases, leaving 13 bases between the germline ends. Germline loops: CDR1 KGHSH, CDR2 LQKENI. CDR3 length: 13 residues. CDR3 region: CASSAGPRDEQYF. The DNA for the CDR3 is TGTGCCAGCTCAGCGGGTCCTAGGGACGAGCAGTACTTC.

In DNA, the CDR3 is TGTGCCAGCAGTTCAGACAGGGACTACGAGCAGTACTTC. This encodes CASSSDRDYEQYF. The chain uses TRBV28 and TRBJ2-7; 7 bases align to TRBD1. The CDR3 is 13 amino acids. The ends lost 4 bases at V and 3 bases at J; junction bases unmatched: 3. Germline CDR1 is MDHEN and CDR2 is SYDVKM.

This clone occurred a few times. The V and J genes are TRBV4-1 and TRBJ2-3; D is ambiguous. The CDR3 sequence is 11 residues long. Trimming cost V 5 bases and J 5 bases, with 5 bases left between them. Germline CDR1 is MGHRA and CDR2 is YSYEKL. DNA for the CDR3: TGCGCCAGCAGCTCCGGAGATACGCAGTATTTT. Amino acids: CASSSGDTQYF.

Concerning this clone itself: Germline and junction disagree at one end, which may indicate a read error. The chain has TRBV7-7 and TRBJ2-1; the D is unclear. Per the germline V gene, CDR1 is SSHAT and CDR2 is FNYEAQ (reference sequence). There are 14 residues in the CDR3. The DNA for the CDR3 is TGTGCTAGCAGCTCGCACCCGTATAGTGATGAGCAGTTCTTC. It encodes CASSSHPYSDEQFF.

The chain has TRBV5-1 and TRBJ1-2; 9 bases are a match to TRBD1. CDR1 is SGHRS, CDR2 YFSETQ, per germline. The CDR3 length is 14 residues. The junction had 1 base not matched to a gene; V was cut back by 1 base and J by 3 bases. CDR3 sequence (DNA): TGCGCCAGCAGCTTGACAGGGGGCTACTATGGCTACACCTTC. Translation: CASSLTGGYYGYTF.

V usage is TRBV15 and J usage is TRBJ1-5; weak D call: TRBD1 (5 bases). Trimming took off 1 base at V and 7 bases at J, with 8 bases between the two ends. Germline CDR1 and CDR2: LNHNV and YYDKDF (reference sequence). CDR3 size: 13 residues. The CDR3 DNA reads as TGTGCCACCAGCAGAGGAGGGGTGCAGCCCCAGCATTTT. It specifies CATSRGGVQPQHF.

The rearrangement uses TRBV14 and TRBJ1-2; 7 nucleotides align to TRBD1. The germline CDR1 and CDR2 sequences are SGHDN and FVKESK. This CDR3 has 14 residues. Germline trimming cut 1 base from V and 5 bases from J; bases unmatched to any gene: 4. This chain's CDR3 is CASSQARTGYGYTF. Written as DNA, the CDR3 is TGTGCCAGCAGCCAAGCCCGGACAGGATATGGCTACACCTTC.

This clone has just a few counts. The gene calls are TRBV4-1 and TRBJ1-2; D perhaps matches TRBD1 (6 bases). Germline values: CDR1 MGHRA, CDR2 YSYEKL. The germline V and J ends were trimmed by 3 bases and 1 base, with 15 bases remaining between them. This CDR3 contains 16 residues. The CDR3 reads CASSHPGTSNNYGYTF. The CDR3 DNA is TGCGCCAGCAGCCATCCCGGGACAAGTAATAACTATGGCTACACCTTC.

V gene TRBV4-2 combines with J gene TRBJ2-1, with 12 bases aligning to TRBD2. Germline CDR1 reads LGHNA; CDR2 reads YNFKEQ. The CDR3 totals 14 residues. Trimming removed 0 bases from V and 12 bases from J; junction bases left unmatched: 3. CDR3 sequence reads: CASSQEGLAGPQFF. CDR3 in DNA: TGTGCCAGCAGCCAAGAGGGACTAGCGGGTCCGCAGTTCTTC.